The rows below give T cell receptor beta chains drawn from one sample of a study of blood T cell repertoires in COVID-19. TCRdb's copy holds only in-frame clones and misses some; the assay was immunoSEQ multiplex PCR. The table has 45,000 to 60,000 clones, 80% to 85% seen once. Sequencing input: peripheral blood. These TCRs come from an elderly man with COVID-19, enrolled during active disease. The CDR3 runs from the conserved cysteine through the conserved F or W. The order of the fields is CDR3 protein, CDR3 DNA, D gene, clone size, J gene, V gene. A D gene is named only where the DNA matches it firmly. Expanded clones are given a class, and other clones once, few, many or no size at all.

cdr3_aa: CASSVGGYTEAFF; cdr3_nt: TGTGCCAGCAGCGTAGGAGGGTACACTGAAGCTTTCTTT; d_call: -; clone_size: -; j_call: TRBJ1-1; v_call: TRBV9
cdr3_aa: CASSLQGSGQPQHF; cdr3_nt: TGCGCCAGCAGCTTACAGGGTTCGGGGCAGCCCCAGCATTTT; d_call: -; clone_size: -; j_call: TRBJ1-5; v_call: TRBV5-1
cdr3_aa: CASSQAGTGNRYF; cdr3_nt: TGTGCCAGCAGCCAAGCCGGGACAGGAAACAGGTACTTC; d_call: TRBD1; clone_size: -; j_call: TRBJ2-4; v_call: TRBV3-1/TRBV3-2
cdr3_aa: CASTRSGTQNSPLHF; cdr3_nt: TGTGCCAGCACCAGAAGTGGGACACAGAATTCACCCCTCCACTTT; d_call: -; clone_size: -; j_call: TRBJ1-6; v_call: TRBV2
cdr3_aa: CASSIGDRGSGPQHF; cdr3_nt: TGTGCCAGTAGTATAGGCGACAGGGGAAGTGGACCCCAGCATTTT; d_call: TRBD1; clone_size: -; j_call: TRBJ1-5; v_call: TRBV19
cdr3_aa: CASSIDQGARAKNIQYF; cdr3_nt: TGTGCCAGTAGTATAGATCAGGGGGCTAGGGCCAAAAACATTCAGTACTTC; d_call: TRBD1; clone_size: -; j_call: TRBJ2-4; v_call: TRBV19
cdr3_aa: CASSLTTGIDNEQFF; cdr3_nt: TGTGCCAGCAGTTTAACGACAGGGATCGACAATGAGCAGTTCTTC; d_call: TRBD1; clone_size: few; j_call: TRBJ2-1; v_call: TRBV27
cdr3_aa: CASSPGTGDYGYTF; cdr3_nt: TGTGCCAGCAGCCCGGGGACAGGCGACTATGGCTACACCTTC; d_call: TRBD1; clone_size: -; j_call: TRBJ1-2; v_call: TRBV3-1/TRBV3-2
cdr3_aa: CASSQDRETVRHF; cdr3_nt: TGCGCCAGCAGCCAAGATCGGGAGACGGTCCGGCATTTT; d_call: -; clone_size: -; j_call: TRBJ1-5; v_call: TRBV4-3
cdr3_aa: CAISEPSSTDTQYF; cdr3_nt: TGTGCCATCAGTGAGCCCTCTAGCACAGATACGCAGTATTTT; d_call: -; clone_size: -; j_call: TRBJ2-3; v_call: TRBV10-3
cdr3_aa: CATGANAGTQYF; cdr3_nt: TGTGCCACCGGGGCGAACGCAGGTACGCAGTATTTT; d_call: -; clone_size: -; j_call: TRBJ2-3; v_call: TRBV24-1
cdr3_aa: CASSLPAAGQSFEQYF; cdr3_nt: TGTGCCAGCAGTTTACCCGCAGCTGGGCAGTCTTTCGAGCAGTACTTC; d_call: -; clone_size: -; j_call: TRBJ2-7; v_call: TRBV28
cdr3_aa: CASSPTGRGGEKLFF; cdr3_nt: TGTGCCAGCAGTCCCACCGGTAGAGGGGGTGAAAAACTGTTTTTT; d_call: -; clone_size: -; j_call: TRBJ1-4; v_call: TRBV27
cdr3_aa: CASSIRGQGSNQPQHF; cdr3_nt: TGTGCCAGCAGCATCCGTGGACAGGGCTCCAATCAGCCCCAGCATTTT; d_call: TRBD1; clone_size: -; j_call: TRBJ1-5; v_call: TRBV7-9
cdr3_aa: CASSWRRGGGNQPQHF; cdr3_nt: TGTGCCAGCAGTTGGAGGAGGGGGGGCGGCAATCAGCCCCAGCATTTT; d_call: -; clone_size: -; j_call: TRBJ1-5; v_call: TRBV28
cdr3_aa: CAWSIGTGLGQPQHF; cdr3_nt: TGTGCCTGGAGTATCGGGACTGGTTTAGGTCAGCCCCAGCATTTT; d_call: -; clone_size: -; j_call: TRBJ1-5; v_call: TRBV30
cdr3_aa: CASSGGSAERGEAFF; cdr3_nt: TGCGCCAGCAGTGGGGGCTCGGCAGAACGGGGTGAAGCTTTCTTT; d_call: -; clone_size: few; j_call: TRBJ1-1; v_call: TRBV5-1
cdr3_aa: CASSLAGSQGARARNSPLHF; cdr3_nt: TGTGCCAGCAGCTTAGCGGGGTCACAGGGGGCGCGAGCTAGGAATTCACCCCTCCACTTT; d_call: TRBD1; clone_size: -; j_call: TRBJ1-6; v_call: TRBV7-6
cdr3_aa: CASTRSGDTEAFF; cdr3_nt: TGTGCCAGCACCCGGTCGGGGGACACTGAAGCTTTCTTT; d_call: -; clone_size: -; j_call: TRBJ1-1; v_call: TRBV27
cdr3_aa: CASRTTGAGYGYTF; cdr3_nt: TGTGCCAGCAGGACGACAGGGGCGGGCTATGGCTACACCTTC; d_call: TRBD1; clone_size: -; j_call: TRBJ1-2; v_call: TRBV6-5
cdr3_aa: CASSQEGDEQFF; cdr3_nt: TGTGCCAGCAGCCAAGAGGGAGATGAGCAGTTCTTC; d_call: -; clone_size: -; j_call: TRBJ2-1; v_call: TRBV3-1/TRBV3-2
cdr3_aa: CATSRDRAGNTIYF; cdr3_nt: TGTGCCACCAGCAGAGATCGAGCCGGAAACACCATATATTTT; d_call: -; clone_size: -; j_call: TRBJ1-3; v_call: TRBV15
cdr3_aa: CASSSRRGLSTGELFF; cdr3_nt: TGTGCCAGCTCCTCCCGGAGGGGGCTGAGCACCGGGGAGCTGTTTTTT; d_call: -; clone_size: -; j_call: TRBJ2-2; v_call: TRBV7-3
cdr3_aa: CASSLGRTAYEQYF; cdr3_nt: TGCGCCAGCAGCTTGGGTAGGACAGCCTACGAGCAGTACTTC; d_call: -; clone_size: -; j_call: TRBJ2-7; v_call: TRBV5-1
cdr3_aa: CASSRTGLDTEAFF; cdr3_nt: TGTGCCAGCAGTCGGACAGGGCTAGACACTGAAGCTTTCTTT; d_call: TRBD1; clone_size: -; j_call: TRBJ1-1; v_call: TRBV25-1
cdr3_aa: CTSSPLPQAGGSSYNEQFF; cdr3_nt: TGCACCAGCAGCCCCCTGCCGCAAGCGGGGGGGAGCTCCTACAATGAGCAGTTCTTC; d_call: -; clone_size: -; j_call: TRBJ2-1; v_call: TRBV1
cdr3_aa: CASSIDGQGWNQPQHF; cdr3_nt: TGTGCCAGTAGTATCGATGGACAGGGATGGAATCAGCCCCAGCATTTT; d_call: TRBD1; clone_size: -; j_call: TRBJ1-5; v_call: TRBV19
cdr3_aa: CASRIGQEGNYGYTF; cdr3_nt: TGTGCCAGTAGAATCGGACAGGAGGGTAACTATGGCTACACCTTC; d_call: TRBD1; clone_size: -; j_call: TRBJ1-2; v_call: TRBV19
cdr3_aa: CASSQDLGAGEKLFF; cdr3_nt: TGCGCCAGCAGCCAAGACTTGGGGGCTGGGGAAAAACTGTTTTTT; d_call: -; clone_size: -; j_call: TRBJ1-4; v_call: TRBV4-1
cdr3_aa: CASISSGTTYNEQFF; cdr3_nt: TGTGCCAGCATTTCTAGCGGAACCACCTACAATGAGCAGTTCTTC; d_call: TRBD2; clone_size: -; j_call: TRBJ2-1; v_call: TRBV3-1/TRBV3-2